Shown below are 9 T cell receptor beta chains from a single sample sequenced in a study of blood T cell repertoires in COVID-19 (TCRdb year 2020). Library preparation was by the immunoSEQ multiplex PCR assay. In its TCRdb copy, this immuneACCESS table keeps in-frame sequences only and misses some clones. Where compared with another copy, unresolved V genes explain less than half of these, and the others have no known cause. In all, the sample holds around 270,000 clones, and roughly 86% of those were seen once. The ten largest clonotypes hold around 9.1% of the sample. Sequencing used peripheral blood. Source of these receptors: a man in his forties or fifties who had recovered from COVID-19.

The chain has TRBV7-8 and TRBJ2-7, with 8 bases matching TRBD2. The V gene's germline CDR1 is SGHVS and CDR2 FQNEAQ. V lost 1 base and J lost 2; bases outside the gene matches: 4. The CDR3 extends over 15 amino acids. CDR3 amino acids: CASSLVNSGTYEQYF. CDR3 nucleotides: TGTGCCAGCAGCTTAGTTAATAGCGGGACCTACGAGCAGTACTTC.

This clone was picked up a small number of times. The chain couples TRBV6-5 to TRBJ1-6; a possible D gene is TRBD1 (6 bases). Germline-derived CDR1 and CDR2 are MNHEY and SVGAGI. Between the trimmed V and J ends, which lost 5 bases and 1 base, there was a span of 6 bases. This CDR3 has 14 residues. The CDR3 DNA sequence: TGTGCCAGCAGTACAGGGTCCTATAATTCACCCCTCCACTTT. It is translated as CASSTGSYNSPLHF.

V gene TRBV19 combines with J gene TRBJ2-1; tentatively, D is TRBD1 (8 bases). Germline values: CDR1 LNHDA, CDR2 SQIVND (reference sequence). The CDR3 totals 18 residues. V lost 6 bases, J lost 0 bases, and 21 bases lay in between. The CDR3 DNA reads as TGTGCCAGTAGAACCGGGACAGGTGAGCGGGACTCCTACAATGAGCAGTTCTTC. It translates to CASRTGTGERDSYNEQFF.

This chain uses TRBV6-2 or TRBV6-3 with TRBJ2-4, with a tentative D call TRBD1 (5 bases). The CDR3 runs to 13 residues. Germline V gene sequence: CDR1 MNHEY, CDR2 SVGEGT. Trimming stripped 3 bases from V and 9 bases from J, with 12 bases between. The CDR3 DNA sequence: TGTGCCAGCAGTTATGTCCCCCAGGGCATTCAGTACTTC. It is translated as CASSYVPQGIQYF.

This chain connects TRBV6-2 or TRBV6-3 to TRBJ1-5; D perhaps matches TRBD1 (6 bases). V was trimmed by 5 bases and J by 6 bases, leaving 20 bases between them. Looked up from germline, CDR1 is MNHEY and CDR2 is SVGEGT. The CDR3 is made up of 16 amino acids. The CDR3 loop reads CASSPPGQSRGQPQHF. In DNA, the CDR3 is TGTGCCAGCAGTCCCCCGGGACAAAGTAGGGGTCAGCCCCAGCATTTT.

The chain employs TRBV5-1 and TRBJ2-7, with unresolved D. This CDR3 spans 16 amino acids. CDR1 is SGHRS, CDR2 YFSETQ, per germline. Trimming removed 3 bases from V and 1 base from J, with 17 bases in between. The CDR3 protein is CASSSAPQMASYEQYF. CDR3 sequence (DNA): TGCGCCAGCAGCTCTGCACCCCAAATGGCTTCCTACGAGCAGTACTTC.

The chain carries TRBV5-1 and TRBJ2-1, with 9 bases matching TRBD2. The CDR3 covers 19 residues. V dropped 0 bases and J dropped 0; count of bases not matched to a gene: 10. Germline V gene lookup returns CDR1 SGHRS and CDR2 YFSETQ. The CDR3 region has the DNA TGCGCCAGCAGCTTGGAAAGGGGTGGTAGCGGGAGCTCCTACAATGAGCAGTTCTTC. It yields the protein CASSLERGGSGSSYNEQFF.

The genes are TRBV7-9 and TRBJ2-7, with 8 bases fitting TRBD2. The J segment lost 2 bases and the V segment lost 5 bases, leaving 5 bases of the junction unmatched. In germline, CDR1 is SEHNR, CDR2 FQNEAQ (reference sequence). The CDR3 contains 14 residues. The CDR3 DNA reads TGTGCCAGCAGCCCAACTAGCGGACCCTACGAGCAGTACTTC. It is translated as CASSPTSGPYEQYF.

The CDR3 coding sequence is TGTGCCACCAGCGGGACGGTCTCCTACGAGCAGTACTTC. Its protein product is CATSGTVSYEQYF. V gene TRBV19 combines with J gene TRBJ2-7; TRBD2 agrees at 7 bases. The trim removed 10 bases at V and 0 bases at J, leaving 6 bases unmatched. CDR3 length equals 13 residues. Germline loops: CDR1 LNHDA, CDR2 SQIVND (reference sequence).